This note documents a single TCR beta chain sequence. This record comes from a study of blood T cell repertoires in COVID-19. Whole-study context: T cells, B-cell-depleted T cells, or PBMCs provided the cDNA or gDNA that served as material.

The CDR3 is made up of 15 amino acids. V was pared by 8 bases and J by 2 bases, with 16 bases between. The V gene's germline CDR1 is LNHDA and CDR2 SQIVND (reference sequence). Using immunoSEQ multiplex PCR, the repertoire was profiled, and TCRdb retains in-frame clones only, with some absent. The sample contains about 81,000 clones, about 95% of which appear only once. The sample taken for sequencing was peripheral blood. The receptor was isolated from a human donor with active COVID-19. The donor label of this sample is uncertain. The gene calls are TRBV19 and TRBJ1-5; D possibly corresponds to TRBD1 (5 bases). The DNA of the CDR3 is TGTGCCAGTTGTCAACCCCAAGGGGGCAATCAGCCCCAGCATTTT. Translated: CASCQPQGGNQPQHF.